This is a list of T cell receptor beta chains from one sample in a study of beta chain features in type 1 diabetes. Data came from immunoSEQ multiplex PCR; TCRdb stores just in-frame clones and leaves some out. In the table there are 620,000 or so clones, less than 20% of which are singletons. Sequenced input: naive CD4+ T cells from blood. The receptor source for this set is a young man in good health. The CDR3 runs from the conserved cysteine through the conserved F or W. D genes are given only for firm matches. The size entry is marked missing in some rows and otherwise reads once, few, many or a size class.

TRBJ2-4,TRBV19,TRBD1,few,CVPETGNAKNIQYF,TGTGTTCCCGAGACAGGGAATGCCAAAAACATTCAGTACTTC
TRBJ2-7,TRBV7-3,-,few,CASSLNREYEQYF,TGTGCCAGCAGCTTAAACAGGGAGTACGAGCAGTACTTC
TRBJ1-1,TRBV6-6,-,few,CASSYDRNTEAFF,TGTGCCAGCAGTTACGATAGGAACACTGAAGCTTTCTTT
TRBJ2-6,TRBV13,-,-,CASSLGLVRVTSGANVLTF,TGTGCCAGCAGCTTAGGCCTCGTCAGGGTGACCTCTGGGGCCAACGTCCTGACTTTC
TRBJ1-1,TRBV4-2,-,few,CASSQGGGISNTEAFF,TGTGCCAGCAGCCAAGGTGGGGGAATATCGAACACTGAAGCTTTCTTT
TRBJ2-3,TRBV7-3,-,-,CASSLGQSGSGTDTQYF,TGTGCCAGCAGCTTAGGACAGAGCGGTTCTGGCACAGATACGCAGTATTTT
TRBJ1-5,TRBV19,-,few,CASSIGGTNQPQHF,TGTGCCAGTAGTATCGGGGGAACCAATCAGCCCCAGCATTTT
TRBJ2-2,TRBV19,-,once,CASTQRTATNTGELFF,TGTGCCAGTACCCAGAGGACCGCTACGAACACCGGGGAGCTGTTTTTT
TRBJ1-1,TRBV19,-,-,CASSISPANTEAFF,TGTGCCAGTAGTATATCGCCAGCTAACACTGAAGCTTTCTTT
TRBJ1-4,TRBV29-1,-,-,CSVGGQFNEKLFF,TGCAGCGTTGGGGGTCAGTTCAATGAAAAACTGTTTTTT
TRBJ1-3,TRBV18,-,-,CASSPTTSGTGNTIYF,TGTGCCAGCTCACCGACCACATCAGGTACTGGAAACACCATATATTTT
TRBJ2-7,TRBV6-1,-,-,CASSELGRAYEQYF,TGTGCCAGCAGTGAACTTGGACGGGCCTACGAGCAGTACTTC
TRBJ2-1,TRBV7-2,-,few,CASSALVDEQFF,TGTGCCAGCAGCGCTCTAGTAGATGAGCAGTTCTTC
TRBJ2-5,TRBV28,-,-,CASSLKRRPRGPETQYF,TGTGCCAGCAGTTTAAAGCGCCGGCCGCGGGGGCCGGAGACCCAGTACTTC
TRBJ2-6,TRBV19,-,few,CASSIRGATGANVLTF,TGTGCCAGTAGTATTCGGGGGGCCACTGGGGCCAACGTCCTGACTTTC
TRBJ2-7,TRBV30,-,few,CAWTNVDEQYF,TGTGCCTGGACGAATGTTGACGAGCAGTACTTC
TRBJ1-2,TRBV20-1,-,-,CSARANTGNTF,TGCAGTGCTAGGGCAAACACAGGGAACACCTTC
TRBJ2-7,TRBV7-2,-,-,CASSPHPLQGREQYF,TGTGCCAGCAGCCCCCACCCCCTACAGGGACGCGAGCAGTACTTC
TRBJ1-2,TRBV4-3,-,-,CASSQDLVQLNYGYTF,TGCGCCAGCAGCCAAGATCTTGTGCAGCTTAACTATGGCTACACCTTC
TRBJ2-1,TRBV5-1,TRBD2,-,CASSFLAGGGEQFF,TGCGCCAGCAGCTTCCTAGCGGGGGGTGGTGAGCAGTTCTTC
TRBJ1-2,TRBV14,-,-,CASSQDRRSGLNYGYTF,TGTGCCAGCAGCCAAGATCGACGTTCAGGACTCAACTATGGCTACACCTTC
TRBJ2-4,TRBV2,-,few,CASSVLAKNIQYF,TGTGCCAGCAGTGTCCTAGCCAAAAACATTCAGTACTTC
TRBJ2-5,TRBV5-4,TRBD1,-,CASSEQGAGETQYF,TGTGCCAGCAGCGAACAGGGGGCAGGCGAGACCCAGTACTTC
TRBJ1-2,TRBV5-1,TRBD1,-,CASSSWTGIADYGYTF,TGCGCCAGCAGCTCATGGACAGGAATCGCCGACTATGGCTACACCTTC
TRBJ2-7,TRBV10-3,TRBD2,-,CATGLAGGQSINEQYF,TGTGCCACCGGATTAGCGGGGGGGCAGTCAATAAACGAGCAGTACTTC
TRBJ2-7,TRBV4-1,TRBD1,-,CASSQPGQDLSYEQYF,TGCGCCAGCAGCCAACCGGGACAGGACCTCTCCTACGAGCAGTACTTC
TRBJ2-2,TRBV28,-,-,CASSPQDRNTGELFF,TGTGCCAGCAGTCCCCAGGACAGGAACACCGGGGAGCTGTTTTTT
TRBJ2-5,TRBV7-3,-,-,CASSLMSQETQYF,TGTGCCAGCAGCTTAATGAGCCAAGAGACCCAGTACTTC
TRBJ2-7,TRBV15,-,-,CATSRDLAVSYEQYF,TGTGCCACCAGCAGAGATCTGGCAGTCTCCTACGAGCAGTACTTC
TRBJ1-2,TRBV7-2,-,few,CASSLARGPSYGYTF,TGTGCCAGCAGCTTAGCCCGGGGCCCTTCCTATGGCTACACCTTC
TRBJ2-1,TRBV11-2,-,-,CASNELGSTVLNEQFF,TGTGCCAGCAACGAGCTCGGGAGTACCGTTTTGAATGAGCAGTTCTTC
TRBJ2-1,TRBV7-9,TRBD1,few,CASSPRGTGLAYNEQFF,TGTGCCAGCAGCCCACGGGGGACAGGGCTAGCCTACAATGAGCAGTTCTTC
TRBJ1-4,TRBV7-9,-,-,CASSPPVEKLFF,TGTGCCAGCAGCCCGCCTGTTGAAAAACTGTTTTTT
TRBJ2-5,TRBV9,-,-,CASSVAAGQKETQYF,TGTGCCAGCAGCGTAGCAGCGGGACAGAAAGAGACCCAGTACTTC
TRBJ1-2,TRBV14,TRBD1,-,CASSQGQGYGYTF,TGTGCCAGCAGCCAAGGACAGGGTTATGGCTACACCTTC
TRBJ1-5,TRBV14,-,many,CASSQSLVRQPQHF,TGTGCCAGCAGCCAATCCCTTGTTCGGCAGCCCCAGCATTTT
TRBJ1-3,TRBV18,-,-,CASSPSGFGNTIYF,TGTGCCAGCTCACCATCTGGGTTCGGAAACACCATATATTTT
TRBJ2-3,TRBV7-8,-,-,CASSSRTGDTQYF,TGTGCCAGCAGCTCTCGGACGGGCGATACGCAGTATTTT
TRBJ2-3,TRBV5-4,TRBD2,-,CASTSGGSSTDTQYF,TGTGCCAGCACCTCGGGGGGGTCTAGCACAGATACGCAGTATTTT
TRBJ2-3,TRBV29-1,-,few,CSVQGRISDTQYF,TGCAGCGTGCAGGGGAGGATCTCAGATACGCAGTATTTT
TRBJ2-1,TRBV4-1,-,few,CASSPGTQSYNEQFF,TGCGCCAGCAGCCCCGGGACCCAGTCCTACAATGAGCAGTTCTTC